A selection of T cell receptor beta chains follows, all from one sample in a study of OX40 agonist ivuxolimab in advanced cancers. TCRdb keeps only in-frame clones here, not all; method: immunoSEQ multiplex PCR. The sample lists more than 65,000 clones; 92% were seen once. The sequenced sample was CD4+ or CD8+ T cells sorted from blood, obtained in a trial of the OX40 agonist ivuxolimab. The receptor source for this set is an adult with an advanced solid tumor such as melanoma, head and neck, liver or kidney cancer. CDR3s include the opening cysteine and the closing phenylalanine or tryptophan. D genes are given only for firm matches. Rows may omit the clone size; those that give it use once, few, many or a size class.

J,size,D,V,CDR3,DNA
TRBJ2-1,NA,NA,TRBV5-1,CASSPTGGASYNEQFF,TGCGCCAGCAGCCCGACAGGAGGAGCATCCTACAATGAGCAGTTCTTC
TRBJ2-2,NA,NA,TRBV2,CASILNTGELFF,TGTGCCAGCATTTTGAACACCGGGGAGCTGTTTTTT
TRBJ2-1,NA,TRBD2,TRBV6-4,CASSEGSGGYNEQFF,TGTGCCAGCAGTGAGGGTAGCGGGGGGTACAATGAGCAGTTCTTC
TRBJ1-1,few,NA,TRBV5-1,CASSADGAGTEAFF,TGCGCCAGCAGCGCGGATGGGGCGGGGACTGAAGCTTTCTTT
TRBJ2-1,NA,NA,TRBV5-1,CASSLVRVNEQFF,TGCGCCAGCAGCTTGGTCAGGGTCAATGAGCAGTTCTTC
TRBJ1-2,few,TRBD1,TRBV5-1,CASMGQGFYGYTF,TGCGCCAGCATGGGACAGGGGTTCTATGGCTACACCTTC
TRBJ2-7,NA,TRBD1,TRBV27,CASSLAFGQGIYEQYF,TGTGCCAGCAGTTTAGCTTTTGGACAGGGTATCTACGAGCAGTACTTC
TRBJ1-2,NA,NA,TRBV6-5,CASSYGTDGNYGYTF,TGTGCCAGCAGTTACGGGACTGACGGTAACTATGGCTACACCTTC
TRBJ2-7,NA,NA,TRBV7-9,CASSLAIQEHSYEQYF,TGTGCCAGCAGCTTAGCGATACAGGAGCACTCCTACGAGCAGTACTTC
TRBJ1-2,NA,NA,TRBV7-9,CASSNTGTLYKGYTF,TGTGCCAGCAGCAACACAGGGACTCTATATAAAGGCTACACCTTC
TRBJ1-2,NA,TRBD1,TRBV25-1,CASSVFQDLSGTGFGYTF,TGTGCCAGCAGTGTATTCCAAGACCTATCCGGGACAGGTTTTGGCTACACCTTC
TRBJ2-7,few,TRBD1,TRBV9,CASSVGQGAYEQYF,TGTGCCAGCAGCGTAGGGCAGGGGGCCTACGAGCAGTACTTC
TRBJ1-1,NA,TRBD1,TRBV6-5,CASSYWQGAGNTEAFF,TGTGCCAGCAGTTATTGGCAGGGGGCCGGGAACACTGAAGCTTTCTTT
TRBJ1-3,NA,NA,TRBV14,CASSPRTVSYSGNTIYF,TGTGCCAGCAGCCCGCGGACTGTTAGCTACTCTGGAAACACCATATATTTT
TRBJ1-5,NA,TRBD1,TRBV7-2,CASSPNRGQEPQHF,TGTGCCAGCAGCCCAAACAGGGGCCAGGAGCCCCAGCATTTT
TRBJ2-3,NA,NA,TRBV9,CASSVQITTSSDTQYF,TGTGCCAGCAGCGTACAGATAACGACTAGTTCAGATACGCAGTATTTT
TRBJ2-7,few,NA,TRBV7-2,CASSFGHDYEQYF,TGTGCCAGCAGCTTTGGACACGACTACGAGCAGTACTTC
TRBJ1-2,NA,TRBD1,TRBV10-2,CASSDFGQGANYGYTF,TGCGCCAGCAGTGATTTCGGACAGGGGGCTAACTATGGCTACACCTTC
TRBJ1-1,NA,TRBD1,TRBV6-5,CASRITGAGTEAFF,TGTGCCAGCAGGATCACAGGGGCTGGCACTGAAGCTTTCTTT
TRBJ2-3,NA,TRBD2,TRBV27,CASRPLPGGGTDTQYF,TGTGCCAGCCGACCCCTACCCGGGGGAGGGACAGATACGCAGTATTTT